The clone carrying this T cell receptor beta chain appeared a few times. Its matching antigen is unknown. This record comes from a study of T cell responses to AZD1222 COVID-19 vaccine. Study details: Analysis merged second doses at about 4 or about 12 weeks. Study outcomes and limitations: Most donors were white British, females outnumbered males, and clonal diversity was possibly underestimated. Nearly half of spike-specific TCRs reportedly target unmutated variant regions. The breadth and depth of Spike-specific TCRs increased once two AZD1222 doses had been given.

Method: immunoSEQ multiplex PCR; TCRdb's copy keeps in-frame clones and lacks some. The data hold about 97,000 clones, with around nine tenths observed a single time. The sample in question was peripheral blood, obtained on day 0 of AZD1222 vaccination. The clonotype originates from an adult in good health.

CDR3 nucleotide sequence: TGCAGCGTAGACCGGGACAGGGGTATCACTGAAGCTTTCTTT. It specifies CSVDRDRGITEAFF. The chain employs TRBV29-1 and TRBJ1-1; TRBD1 aligns across 10 bases. J lost 4 bases, V lost 6 bases, and 8 bases had no gene match. Germline V gene data show CDR1 as SQVTM and CDR2 as ANQGSEA. The CDR3 has 14 residues.